These T cell receptor beta chains were read from a single sample in a study of blood T cell repertoires in COVID-19. Sequenced by immunoSEQ multiplex PCR; TCRdb stores in-frame clones only, minus some. The table records 200,000 to 250,000 clones, 82% of them present only once. The sample taken for sequencing was PBMCs or T cells enriched from blood (not recorded which). The receptors come from a woman aged 55-70 years who had recovered from COVID-19. Both conserved end residues are part of each CDR3. The D gene is left open where the match is weak. The size entry is marked missing in some rows and otherwise reads once, few, many or a size class.

clone size	J gene	V gene	D gene	CDR3 DNA	CDR3 protein
few	TRBJ1-4	TRBV5-1	TRBD1	TGCGCCAGCAGCCGCGAGGGGACAGGGTCCGAAAAACTGTTTTTT	CASSREGTGSEKLFF
-	TRBJ2-7	TRBV10-2	-	TGCGCCAGCTCGATGGACATCTCCTACGAGCAGTACTTC	CASSMDISYEQYF
-	TRBJ2-4	TRBV10-3	-	TGTGCCATCGCACCGGGACAGGTAGCGGGAGACCTAGCCAAAAACATTCAGTACTTC	CAIAPGQVAGDLAKNIQYF
-	TRBJ2-2	TRBV5-8	-	TGTGCCAGCAGACTGAACACCGGGGAGCTGTTTTTT	CASRLNTGELFF
-	TRBJ1-6	TRBV11-2	-	TGTGCCAGCAGTCCCCCACCACCCTTGGCCAATTCACCCCTCCACTTT	CASSPPPPLANSPLHF
once	TRBJ1-5	TRBV6-1	TRBD1	TGTGCCAGCAGTGAAGGCAGGCAGGGGGCTATGCCCCAGCATTTT	CASSEGRQGAMPQHF
once	TRBJ1-2	TRBV6-5	TRBD1	TGTGCCAGCAGTTACTCGGACAGGGGGAATGGCTACACCTTC	CASSYSDRGNGYTF
-	TRBJ2-1	TRBV5-1	-	TGCGCCAGCAGCTTAGACGACAGGGAGCAGTTCTTC	CASSLDDREQFF
once	TRBJ2-3	TRBV25-1	-	TGTGCCAGCAGTGAAACGGGTCTGGATACGCAGTATTTT	CASSETGLDTQYF
-	TRBJ1-5	TRBV7-2	TRBD1	TGTGCCAGCAGCCCCGGGGCAGGGGGATGGTTGGAGCCCCAGCATTTT	CASSPGAGGWLEPQHF
few	TRBJ1-3	TRBV15	-	TGTGCCACCAGCCCCTTAGGGGGGGGTCCTGGAAACACCATATATTTT	CATSPLGGGPGNTIYF
-	TRBJ1-1	TRBV5-1	-	TGCGCCAGCAACTCTGGGGGGGATACTGAAGCTTTCTTT	CASNSGGDTEAFF
once	TRBJ2-3	TRBV19	TRBD2	TGTGCCACTCAGCTCCTAGCGGGGGGGCAGACAGATACGCAGTATTTT	CATQLLAGGQTDTQYF
-	TRBJ2-7	TRBV27	TRBD2	TGTGCCAGCAGTCCCCGCCCCGGGACTAGCGGTTACGAGCAGTACTTC	CASSPRPGTSGYEQYF
-	TRBJ1-3	TRBV10-3	-	TGTGCCATCAGGGGCCCCCTCTCTGGAAACACCATATATTTT	CAIRGPLSGNTIYF
few	TRBJ1-3	TRBV6-1	TRBD1	TGTGCCAGCAGTGAACGGACAGGGAGGAGTAACACCATATATTTT	CASSERTGRSNTIYF
-	TRBJ1-3	TRBV11-2	-	TGTGCCAGCAGCTTAGCAGGGGCCCCCCGTGGAAACACCATATATTTT	CASSLAGAPRGNTIYF
-	TRBJ1-2	TRBV3-1/TRBV3-2	TRBD1	TGTGCCAGCAGCCCAAGGACAGGGGGCTCTGGCTACACCTTC	CASSPRTGGSGYTF
-	TRBJ2-4	TRBV12-5	TRBD1	TGTGCTAGTGGTTTGGTAAGGGGGACAGCTCTAGCCAAAAACATTCAGTACTTC	CASGLVRGTALAKNIQYF
-	TRBJ2-5	TRBV11-2	-	TGTGCCAGCAGCTTTGGCAAAGAGACCCAGTACTTC	CASSFGKETQYF
-	TRBJ2-7	TRBV18	TRBD1	TGTGCCAGCTCACCAGGGACAGGGGGTTCGGGAGAGCAGTACTTC	CASSPGTGGSGEQYF
-	TRBJ2-1	TRBV11-2	-	TGTGCCAGTAACAGGGCCTCTACCTACAATGAGCAGTTCTTC	CASNRASTYNEQFF
-	TRBJ2-2	TRBV4-3	-	TGCGCCAGCAGCCAAGATGGTGAGCGAGTCACCGGGGAGCTGTTTTTT	CASSQDGERVTGELFF
-	TRBJ1-6	TRBV10-3	TRBD1	TGTGCCATCAGTCCCCGACAGGGGGATTCACCCCTCCACTTT	CAISPRQGDSPLHF
few	TRBJ2-2	TRBV27	-	TGTGCCAGCAGCCCCTTTGTCCCGAACACCGGGGAGCTGTTTTTT	CASSPFVPNTGELFF
-	TRBJ2-7	TRBV5-1	-	TGCGCCAGCAGCCCTTCCTACGAGCAGTACTTC	CASSPSYEQYF
-	TRBJ1-2	TRBV19	-	TGTGCCAGTGATCCAGGGGTTAACTATGGCTACACCTTC	CASDPGVNYGYTF
-	TRBJ1-3	TRBV19	-	TGTGCCAGTAGTATTGGGACTTTCACCTCTGGAAACACCATATATTTT	CASSIGTFTSGNTIYF
once	TRBJ2-7	TRBV10-3	TRBD1	TGTGCCATCAGTGGGGGATCAGGGGGCAGGCTACGCGAGCAGTACTTC	CAISGGSGGRLREQYF
-	TRBJ1-1	TRBV27	TRBD1	TGTGCCAGCAGTAATATAGGACAGGGGGCTTTCACTGAAGCTTTCTTT	CASSNIGQGAFTEAFF
-	TRBJ1-1	TRBV10-3	TRBD1	TGTGCCATCAGTAGTTCGAGGGGGCGGGACACTGAAGCTTTCTTT	CAISSSRGRDTEAFF
-	TRBJ2-2	TRBV25-1	-	TGTGCCAGCAGTTCAAATAGCGACCACACCGGGGAGCTGTTTTTT	CASSSNSDHTGELFF
once	TRBJ2-1	TRBV2	TRBD2	TGTGCCAGCAGTGGGCTAGCGGGGAACAACAATGAGCAGTTCTTC	CASSGLAGNNNEQFF
-	TRBJ2-7	TRBV6-5	TRBD1	TGTGCCAGCAGTTACTCGAGAGGGGGCCTATACGAGCAGTACTTC	CASSYSRGGLYEQYF
-	TRBJ2-7	TRBV3-1/TRBV3-2	TRBD2	TGTGCCAGCAGCCAAGATAGCGGGGAGATATTCTACGAGCAGTACTTC	CASSQDSGEIFYEQYF
-	TRBJ2-1	TRBV3-1/TRBV3-2	TRBD2	TGTGCCAGCAGCCCAGTAGCGGGGGGGTCCGCCTACAATGAGCAGTTCTTC	CASSPVAGGSAYNEQFF
-	TRBJ2-1	TRBV19	TRBD2	TGTGCCAGTAGTATACAGGTGACTAGCGGGAGGGCCGGTCGGGGCGATGAGCAGTTCTTC	CASSIQVTSGRAGRGDEQFF
-	TRBJ2-7	TRBV4-2	-	TGTGCCAGCAGCCCAGCAGGGGTGGGGGCGGACGAGCAGTACTTC	CASSPAGVGADEQYF
-	TRBJ2-2	TRBV18	-	TGTGCCAGCTCACCACAGGGAGGAACGAACACCGGGGAGCTGTTTTTT	CASSPQGGTNTGELFF
-	TRBJ1-2	TRBV10-1	TRBD1	TGCGCCAGCATCTTCCGGGACAGGGGGAACTATGGCTACACCTTC	CASIFRDRGNYGYTF
few	TRBJ2-5	TRBV13	TRBD1	TGTGCCAGCAGCCTCGGACAGGGTTACCAAGAGACCCAGTACTTC	CASSLGQGYQETQYF
-	TRBJ1-1	TRBV28	-	TGTGCCAGCACATTCCGCAGGGTAGTTACTGAAGCTTTCTTT	CASTFRRVVTEAFF
-	TRBJ1-1	TRBV12-5	-	TGTGCTAGTGGTTTGGTACCCCAGGGACACAACACTGAAGCTTTCTTT	CASGLVPQGHNTEAFF
-	TRBJ2-3	TRBV7-2	TRBD2	TGTGCCAGCAGCCCCCAGGCGGGGGACACAGATACGCAGTATTTT	CASSPQAGDTDTQYF
-	TRBJ1-5	TRBV19	TRBD1	TGTGCCAGTAGAAACTGGGGACAGGGCAATCAGCCCCAGCATTTT	CASRNWGQGNQPQHF
-	TRBJ2-7	TRBV4-1	-	TGCGCCAGCAGCCAAGATTGGACGGCACTGGGGCCGGATTGGGAGCAGTACTTC	CASSQDWTALGPDWEQYF
few	TRBJ2-4	TRBV7-2	TRBD2	TGTGCCAGCAGCTTATTAGGACTAGCGGGAAACATTCAGTACTTC	CASSLLGLAGNIQYF
-	TRBJ2-2	TRBV5-4	TRBD2	TGTGCCAGCAGCTTTTCACTAGCGGTTACGAACACCGGGGAGCTGTTTTTT	CASSFSLAVTNTGELFF
-	TRBJ2-7	TRBV5-1	TRBD2	TGCGCCAGCAGCGTAGCGGGAGGTTCCAATTACGAGCAGTACTTC	CASSVAGGSNYEQYF
-	TRBJ2-2	TRBV7-9	TRBD2	TGTGCCAGCAGCCCCGGGACTAGCGGGGGCCGATGGACCGGGGAGCTGTTTTTT	CASSPGTSGGRWTGELFF
-	TRBJ1-5	TRBV3-1/TRBV3-2	-	TGTGCCAGCAGCCAAGGGACAGATAGCAATCAGCCCCAGCATTTT	CASSQGTDSNQPQHF
-	TRBJ2-2	TRBV18	-	TGTGCCAGCTCACAGGAAGAGGTGGCCGGGGAGCTGTTTTTT	CASSQEEVAGELFF
-	TRBJ1-3	TRBV11-2	-	TGTGCCAGCAGCTTCTCGATATTCAGTATTAGGGGCTCTGGAAACACCATATATTTT	CASSFSIFSIRGSGNTIYF
-	TRBJ1-1	TRBV19	-	TGTGCCAGTACTCTTTCAAGTTCGAGAAAGAACACTGAAGCTTTCTTT	CASTLSSSRKNTEAFF
-	TRBJ1-5	TRBV19	TRBD1	TGTGCCAGTAGTATAGATTTGGCTTGGGACAGGGGCAATCAGCCCCAGCATTTT	CASSIDLAWDRGNQPQHF